This record covers a single T cell receptor beta chain. Its antigen is undetermined. V lost 0 bases to trimming and J lost 6 bases, with 12 bases between them. The germline gives CDR1 GTSNPN, CDR2 SVGIG (reference sequence). There are 13 residues in the CDR3. This specimen comes from a study of CD8+CD57+ T cells in acquired aplastic anemia. Whole-study findings and limits: Sharing between patients and controls was observed for roughly 30 CD8+ CDR3 sequences.

By flow cytometry, patients selected for sequencing had shown an expansion of CD8+CD57+ cells. Using genomic DNA as the template, TCR beta VDJ and CDR3 profiling was carried out. TCRdb reprocessed the reads via MiXCR and lists one record per CDR3 protein. The top ten hold nearly 0.85% of the sample, which has under 500,000 distinct CDR3 sequences, around 30% seen once. Input material: sorted CD4+, CD8+, or CD8+CD57+ T cells (not recorded which) from PBMCs. The TCR sequence derives from a human donor with aplastic anemia. The chain carries TRBV30 and TRBJ2-7; D is unclear. DNA of the CDR3: TGTGCCTGGAGTGTAAAGGTCGCAGGCGAGCAGTACTTC. Protein sequence: CAWSVKVAGEQYF.